Below, 20 T cell receptor beta chains from the same sample are listed, as sequenced in a study of cytomegalovirus exposure and HLA in healthy donors. It was with 60 Vbeta and 13 Jbeta primers that the PCR ran. TCRdb keeps only in-frame clones here, not all; method: immunoSEQ multiplex PCR. The sample carries about 110,000 clones, around 75% recorded once. Sequenced sample: PBMCs. These receptor sequences come from a man aged 40-50 years in good health and CMV-seronegative.

J is TRBJ2-5 and V is TRBV5-1; D is possibly TRBD2 (6 bases). CDR3 length: 14 amino acids. Germline V gene lookup returns CDR1 SGHRS and CDR2 YFSETQ. The V and J ends lost 4 bases and 1 base respectively, with 11 bases between them. The CDR3 sequence is CASSPGTLQETQYF. CDR3 DNA sequence: TGCGCCAGCAGCCCCGGGACTCTCCAAGAGACCCAGTACTTC.

V and J are TRBV21-1 and TRBJ1-2; the DNA was not compared with TRBD1, the D call given in the table. TRBV21-1 is listed as a pseudogene. This CDR3 has 18 amino acids. In DNA form, the CDR3 reads TGTGCCAGCAGGGGGCGGCGGGGGACAGGGGCGATGGTCTATGGCTACACCTTC. This encodes CASRGRRGTGAMVYGYTF.

The sample holds a few counts of this clone. The chain combines TRBV5-1 with TRBJ2-5; 12 bases align to TRBD1. Germline V gene lookup returns CDR1 SGHRS and CDR2 YFSETQ. The CDR3 loop spans 15 amino acids. The J segment lost 5 bases and the V segment lost 7 bases, leaving 9 bases of the junction unmatched. CDR3: CASRMGQGAWETQYF. In DNA form, the CDR3 reads TGCGCCAGCCGAATGGGACAGGGGGCTTGGGAGACCCAGTACTTC.

This clone was counted between two and nine times. The chain combines TRBV5-1 with TRBJ2-5; 9 bases are a match to TRBD2. V lost 7 bases and J lost 3; bases outside the gene matches: 10. The length of the CDR3 is 15 residues. CDR1 and CDR2 (germline): SGHRS, YFSETQ. In DNA form, the CDR3 reads TGCGCCAGCCGCCGGGGCGGGGGGGTAGAAGAGACCCAGTACTTC. Translated, it gives CASRRGGGVEETQYF.

CDR3 region: CASSESQDSGANVLTF. For the CDR3, the DNA is TGCGCCAGCAGTGAGTCGCAGGACTCTGGGGCCAACGTCCTGACTTTC. The chain combines TRBV10-1 with TRBJ2-6, with unresolved D. Trimming took 0 bases from V and 0 from J, leaving 6 bases between them. CDR3 length: 16 amino acids. CDR1 and CDR2 from the germline V gene are WNHNN and SYGVQD (reference sequence).

The chain joins TRBV7-9 to TRBJ1-2; D perhaps matches TRBD1 (5 bases). Germline assignment: CDR1 SEHNR and CDR2 FQNEAQ (reference sequence). The CDR3 sequence is 14 residues long. V was trimmed by 1 base and J by 4 bases, leaving 10 bases between them. DNA of the CDR3: TGTGCCAGCAGCTTAGGGAAGGGGTTCTATGGCTACACCTTC. Translation: CASSLGKGFYGYTF.

The rearrangement links TRBV6-1 to TRBJ1-3, with 9 bases matching TRBD1. The germline V gene has CDR1 MNHNS and CDR2 SASEGT. CDR3 length: 17 amino acids. The J segment lost 0 bases and the V segment lost 4 bases, leaving 7 bases of the junction unmatched. The CDR3 region is CASSGRTGARSGNTIYF. The CDR3 DNA is TGTGCCAGCAGTGGAAGGACAGGGGCGCGCTCTGGAAACACCATATATTTT.

The chain joins TRBV6-6 to TRBJ2-6, with TRBD2 as a possible D gene (5 bases). Trimming shortened V by 7 bases and J by 2 bases, and 12 bases separated the two germline ends. The germline gives CDR1 MNHNY, CDR2 SVGAGI (reference sequence). CDR3 size: 15 residues. The CDR3: CASNTNGAGANVLTF. The DNA of the CDR3 is TGTGCCAGCAATACGAACGGGGCTGGGGCCAACGTCCTGACTTTC.

This chain uses TRBV29-1 with TRBJ2-5, with D unresolved. With 4 bases removed from V and 0 bases from J, the gap between germline ends came to 6 bases. Germline CDR1 reads SQVTM; CDR2 reads ANQGSEA. CDR3 size: 12 residues. CDR3 in amino acids: CSVAVYQETQYF. Here the CDR3 DNA reads TGCAGCGTTGCAGTGTACCAAGAGACCCAGTACTTC.

V gene TRBV10-1 combines with J gene TRBJ2-3, with D unclear. The CDR3 runs to 15 residues. V dropped 5 bases and J dropped 0 bases, with 12 bases sitting between them. Germline V CDR1 and CDR2: WNHNN, SYGVQD (reference sequence). In DNA form, the CDR3 reads TGCGCCAGCAGTTCGACTGGATCTAGCACAGATACGCAGTATTTT. This sequence encodes CASSSTGSSTDTQYF.

The chain joins TRBV7-9 to TRBJ2-1; a weak D match, TRBD2 (6 bases). Trimming stripped 5 bases from V and 0 bases from J, with 11 bases between. Germline V CDR1 and CDR2: SEHNR, FQNEAQ (reference sequence). The CDR3 covers 15 residues. The CDR3 DNA reads as TGTGCCAGCAGCGAAGACGGGAGCTCCTACAATGAGCAGTTCTTC. It yields the protein CASSEDGSSYNEQFF.

This chain connects TRBV7-9 to TRBJ2-7; TRBD2 aligns across 8 bases. CDR1 is SEHNR, CDR2 FQNEAQ, per germline (reference sequence). J gave up 1 base and V 1 base, and 6 bases lay outside the gene matches. The length of the CDR3 is 16 residues. CDR3: CASSLVGGGPSYEQYF. In nucleotides, the CDR3 is TGTGCCAGCAGCTTAGTAGGCGGGGGGCCTTCCTACGAGCAGTACTTC.

This chain uses TRBV2 with TRBJ1-4; 10 bases fit TRBD1. Germline loops: CDR1 SNHLY, CDR2 FYNNEI. The CDR3 runs to 17 residues. The V and J ends lost 0 bases and 3 bases, in that order; junction bases with no gene match: 4. The CDR3 protein is CASSEARTGGANEKLFF. CDR3 DNA: TGTGCCAGCAGTGAAGCAAGGACAGGGGGTGCTAATGAAAAACTGTTTTTT.

In this sample, this clone turned up once. The chain uses TRBV18 and TRBJ2-3, with 8 nucleotides matching TRBD1. J was trimmed by 1 base and V by 5 bases; bases with no gene match: 14. The germline CDR1 and CDR2 sequences are KGHSH and LQKENI. The CDR3 extends over 18 amino acids. The CDR3 sequence: CASSSSSHQGAGTDTQYF. In nucleotides, the CDR3 is TGTGCCAGCTCATCCAGCTCGCATCAGGGGGCGGGCACAGATACGCAGTATTTT.

The rearrangement joins TRBV18 to TRBJ1-6; 10 nucleotides agree with TRBD1. The ends lost 4 bases at V and 10 bases at J; junction bases unmatched: 7. This CDR3 comprises 15 residues. CDR1 and CDR2 (germline): KGHSH, LQKENI. The CDR3 protein is CASSLGDRGNSPLHF. CDR3 coding DNA: TGTGCCAGCTCACTAGGGGACAGGGGAAACTCACCCCTCCACTTT.

This clone was counted a single time. The chain has TRBV27 and TRBJ2-7; D is perhaps TRBD2 (5 bases). From germline, CDR1 is MNHEY and CDR2 SMNVEV (reference sequence). V lost 6 bases and J 2 bases, leaving 11 bases between the germline ends. The CDR3 spans 13 residues. CDR3 DNA sequence: TGTGCCAGCAGCGAGGGCGCGGCCTACGAGCAGTACTTC. This sequence encodes CASSEGAAYEQYF.

The chain joins TRBV7-2 to TRBJ2-1, with a weak D call TRBD1 (6 bases). The CDR3 has 16 residues. Trimming cost V 5 bases and J 0 bases, with 14 bases left between them. CDR1 is SGHTA and CDR2 is FQGNSA in the germline V gene. The CDR3 sequence: CASSPPQGSSYNEQFF. The CDR3, as DNA: TGTGCCAGCAGCCCGCCCCAGGGGAGCTCCTACAATGAGCAGTTCTTC.

The gene calls are TRBV13 and TRBJ2-1, with 11 bases aligning to TRBD2. V shed 6 bases, J shed 6 bases, and the junction held 19 bases outside the gene matches. CDR1 and CDR2 (germline): PRHDT, FYEKMQ (reference sequence). The CDR3 has 19 residues. The CDR3 sequence: CASRSIAGGPLGPSNEQFF. The CDR3 bases are TGTGCCAGCAGATCCATAGCGGGGGGGCCCTTGGGACCTTCCAATGAGCAGTTCTTC.

The V call is TRBV11-2, the J call TRBJ2-7; D not resolved. V lost 1 base and J lost 4, with 2 bases in between. There are 11 residues in the CDR3. Germline-derived CDR1 and CDR2 are SGHAT and FQNNGV. CDR3: CASSLAYEQYF. The CDR3 DNA follows: TGTGCCAGCAGCTTAGCGTACGAGCAGTACTTC.

The chain combines TRBV10-2 with TRBJ2-3; 10 nucleotides line up with TRBD2. V shed 2 bases, J shed 2 bases, and the junction held 4 bases outside the gene matches. CDR1 and CDR2 from the germline V gene are WSHSY and SAAADI. The CDR3 is 16 residues long. This CDR3 is CASSEGSGGDTDTQYF. The CDR3 DNA is TGCGCCAGCAGTGAGGGGAGCGGGGGGGACACAGATACGCAGTATTTT.